There are a few counts of the clone carrying this T cell receptor (beta chain). The antigen is not known. TCRdb recomputed calls from the RT-PCR reads with MiXCR, one row per CDR3 protein. The table lists hundreds of thousands of distinct CDR3 sequences, approximately 17% of them singletons. The sample is drawn from a study of response to subunit inactivated influenza vaccine. The study, taken as a whole, reports: Each seasonal influenza vaccination, the authors suggested, recruits few new T cells.

The germline V gene has CDR1 SQVTM and CDR2 ANQGSEA. The V end was cut by 6 bases, the J end by 4 bases, with 9 bases between. The CDR3 covers 12 residues. The rearrangement joins TRBV29-1 to TRBJ2-2; D possibly uses TRBD1 or TRBD2 (5 bases each). This clonotype was sampled from a middle-aged man who received an inactivated influenza vaccine. The sample was PBMCs from blood, taken roughly 5 days after vaccination. The CDR3 DNA reads as TGCAGCGTGGGACGAAGCACCGGGGAGCTGTTTTTT. Protein sequence: CSVGRSTGELFF.